Sequencing of this T cell receptor beta chain was carried out in a study of T cells in Graves' hyperthyroidism and ophthalmopathy. TCR beta CDR3 regions were amplified from RNA. First-round RT-PCR targeting the TCR CDR3 was performed with the HTBI primer set. TCRdb itself ran the multiplex PCR reads through MiXCR, one entry per CDR3 protein. Found here are roughly 250,000 distinct CDR3 sequences, around 22% of them singletons; the top ten hold about 60%. Study results and caveats: Ophthalmopathy was model-predicted a median 6.5 months pre-onset.

Comment on this clonotype: Its antigen remains unknown.

Trimming removed 6 bases at V and 6 bases at J, with 8 bases between. This CDR3 region has 11 residues. Germline V gene data show CDR1 as MNHNS and CDR2 as SASEGT. V gene TRBV6-1 combines with J gene TRBJ1-2; unclear D gene. The specimen sequenced was blood. The TCR was taken from a young man with Graves' ophthalmopathy. DNA of the CDR3: TGTGCCAGCAGAGGTCGGCATGGCTACACCTTC. It encodes CASRGRHGYTF.